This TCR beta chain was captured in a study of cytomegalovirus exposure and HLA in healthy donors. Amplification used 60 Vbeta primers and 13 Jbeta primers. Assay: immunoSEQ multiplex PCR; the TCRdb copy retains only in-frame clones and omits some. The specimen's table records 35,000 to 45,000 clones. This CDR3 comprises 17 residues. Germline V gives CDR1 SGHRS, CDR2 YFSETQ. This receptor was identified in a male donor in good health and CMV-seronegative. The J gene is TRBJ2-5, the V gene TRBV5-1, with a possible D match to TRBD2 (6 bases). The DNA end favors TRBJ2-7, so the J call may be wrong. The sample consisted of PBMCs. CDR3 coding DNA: TGCGCCAGCAGCTTGGCAGCGGGCAACGGAGCCTTCTACGAGCAGTACTTC. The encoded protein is CASSLAAGNGAFYEQYF.